The rows below give T cell receptor beta chains drawn from one sample of a study of cytomegalovirus exposure and HLA in healthy donors. Profiled with immunoSEQ multiplex PCR; TCRdb holds only in-frame clones, not every one. The sample contains over 85,000 clones, under 75% of which appear only once. The sample comprised PBMCs. These TCRs come from a female donor in good health and CMV-seronegative. Each CDR3 is given with its conserved first and last residue.

18	TRBV5-1	TRBJ1-2	CASSLVGLGPFPFYGYTF
13	TRBV6-1	TRBJ2-5	CASSEVRQAAQYF
16	TRBV7-9	TRBJ1-1	CASSLGDLWANTEAFF
17	TRBV29-1	TRBJ2-1	CSVEVGLAGEFNREQFF
13	TRBV2	TRBJ1-1	CASCMAENTEAFF
15	TRBV7-3	TRBJ1-3	CASSLSPGGGNTIYF
11	TRBV20-1	TRBJ2-1	CSASRGNEQFF
15	TRBV27	TRBJ2-1	CASSLSITGKSEQFF
15	TRBV4-3	TRBJ2-3	CASSRARSTTDTQYF
13	TRBV5-4	TRBJ2-1	CASSTSGYNEQFF
15	TRBV7-2	TRBJ1-2	CASSPLRAGGYGYTF
16	TRBV7-8	TRBJ1-1	CASSLDGFPSGTEAFF
16	TRBV29-1	TRBJ1-1	CSVPAGGGIMNTEAFF
11	TRBV7-9	TRBJ2-2	CAGGDTGELFF
15	TRBV4-1	TRBJ2-2	CASSQVDSYTGELFF
18	TRBV19	TRBJ1-4	CASSTIQGRPETNEKLFF
14	TRBV29-1	TRBJ1-4	CSAQTVGRGEKLFF
15	TRBV30	TRBJ2-3	CAWSAPGLAGEVQYF
15	TRBV7-9	TRBJ1-2	CASSSSGSFNYGYTF
14	TRBV6-6	TRBJ1-2	CASSPGQVVEGYTF
18	TRBV5-5	TRBJ2-1	CASSLRFSGTSGIAEQFF
15	TRBV9	TRBJ1-1	CASSPGQVTDTEAFF
11	TRBV29-1	TRBJ1-1	CSVVVNTEAFF
17	TRBV7-9	TRBJ2-7	CASSLVGALPRSYEQYF
11	TRBV19	TRBJ2-7	CAGMDIYEQYF
15	TRBV10-1	TRBJ2-1	CASSESVSGGQGQFF
13	TRBV11-3	TRBJ2-5	CASSDREVATQYF
16	TRBV25-1	TRBJ2-3	CASSDKTVSYTDTQYF
16	TRBV28	TRBJ1-1	CASSIPGDRGRSEAFF
11	TRBV29-1	TRBJ2-1	CTGTSVNEQFF
14	TRBV6-6	TRBJ2-3	CASSYSTGGREEYF
15	TRBV4-3	TRBJ1-1	CASSHNPDRNTEAFF
13	TRBV27	TRBJ1-5	CASSLQGMQPQHF
13	TRBV13	TRBJ1-2	CASSPGQGYGYTF
14	TRBV7-9	TRBJ2-7	CASSPRDRIYEQYF
16	TRBV9	TRBJ2-1	CASSPRTSGRIYEQFF
16	TRBV10-2	TRBJ2-7	CASSDTGGGTPYEQYF
15	TRBV28	TRBJ1-5	CASSKGAGNNQPQHF
13	TRBV11-3	TRBJ2-7	CASSLAGAYEQYF
14	TRBV5-6	TRBJ1-1	CASSLDRVNTEAFF
17	TRBV18	TRBJ1-1	CASSPSQPGQVGTEAFF
14	TRBV2	TRBJ2-1	CASSDRGLKDEQFF
13	TRBV19	TRBJ2-3	CASSTQTRRRRYF
13	TRBV7-2	TRBJ1-5	CASSLQGNQPQHF
13	TRBV5-6	TRBJ1-4	CASSLVQNEKLFF
17	TRBV28	TRBJ2-1	CASSITSGGDYNNEQFF
13	TRBV21-1	TRBJ2-3	CASSKRAKDTQYF
17	TRBV7-2	TRBJ2-6	CASSFNPRASGATVLTF
13	TRBV29-1	TRBJ1-4	CNGQGGTNEKLFF
17	TRBV4-1	TRBJ2-4	CASSQDRTGLAKNIQYF
15	TRBV11-3	TRBJ1-4	CASSQGGTTNEKLFF
14	TRBV6-5	TRBJ1-2	CASSYSRDYYGYTF
14	TRBV30	TRBJ2-5	CAWSGGTGEETQYF